This TCR beta chain appears in the sequencing data of a study of blood T cell repertoires in COVID-19. Background on the study: The United States, Italy and Spain provided the acute and convalescent COVID-19 samples.

The length of the CDR3 is 16 residues. V dropped 6 bases and J dropped 0; count of bases not matched to a gene: 11. Per the germline V gene, CDR1 is SQVTM and CDR2 is ANQGSEA. Per the original data handling: Reference gene primers were amplified, and this amplification served to estimate nucleated cell counts. Data came from immunoSEQ multiplex PCR; TCRdb stores just in-frame clones and leaves some out. The V and J calls and clone size come from that table; D and trimming were worked out from the DNA. Among roughly 140,000 clones, roughly 80% were seen once, and the ten largest hold approximately 40%.

The chain is built from TRBV29-1 and TRBJ1-1; 9 bases match TRBD1. This TCR came from a human donor in a cohort sampled during active COVID-19. Input material: peripheral blood. This CDR3 is CSVQGQGHIMNTEAFF. CDR3 nucleotides: TGCAGCGTGCAGGGACAGGGCCATATCATGAACACTGAAGCTTTCTTT.